The present TCR beta chain was sequenced within a study of radiation and T cells in renal cell carcinoma. Study in general: Nephrectomy followed 15 Gy stereotactic body radiation by 4 weeks.

Overall study findings and caveats: In blood, top tumor clones expanded by 2 weeks, shrinking by 4. No pretreatment tumor biopsies were available for baseline clonotypes.

Profiling relied on immunoSEQ multiplex PCR, and the TCRdb table lists in-frame clones only, not all of them. The repertoire holds over 45,000 clones, with roughly 79% as singletons. Note on this clone: As yet, its antigen is unknown.

CDR3 length: 17 residues. The trim removed 4 bases at V and 5 bases at J, leaving 13 bases unmatched. Germline V lookup: CDR1 SGHDN, CDR2 FVKESK. Regarding time point: baseline pretreatment blood. This sample's treatment: 15 Gy SBRT to primary tumor, nephrectomy 4 weeks later. Serial blood draws occurred at baseline and 2 and 4 weeks post-SBRT. The sample in question was blood, obtained from a patient whose treatment included radiotherapy and nephrectomy. This clonotype was sampled from a man aged 55 to 70 with renal cell carcinoma. This chain joins TRBV14 and TRBJ2-2, with 7 bases fitting TRBD1. The CDR3 spells CASSRPTGPRGTGELFF. The CDR3 DNA reads as TGTGCCAGCAGCCGACCCACGGGACCCAGGGGGACCGGGGAGCTGTTTTTT.